The rows below give T cell receptor beta chains drawn from one sample of a study of T cell responses to AZD1222 COVID-19 vaccine. Clones were read by immunoSEQ multiplex PCR, and TCRdb kept only the in-frame ones, dropping some. The data contain 95,000 to 100,000 clones, roughly 87% of them singletons. The input for sequencing was peripheral blood, taken on day 0 of AZD1222 vaccination. These receptors were taken from an adult in good health. CDR3s leave out the opening cysteine and the closing phenylalanine or tryptophan.

TRBV5-4 | ASSSRQGEETQY
TRBV4-1 | ASSHILRRTRETEAF
TRBV5-6 | ASSAIFGTVYNEQF
TRBV19 | ASATLRGSNQPQH
TRBV18 | ASSPPAGFGSEQY
TRBV15 | ATSRGTGQLEAF
TRBV19 | ASSPSGVIDQPQH
TRBV20-1 | SARVGVNAF
TRBV5-1 | ASSLELPSPKNIQY
TRBV6-5 | ASSPSYDQPQH